Below, 2 T cell receptor beta chains from the same sample are listed, as sequenced in a study of cytomegalovirus exposure and HLA in healthy donors. 13 Jbeta primers and 60 Vbeta primers were used for the PCR. Sequencing was performed with immunoSEQ multiplex PCR; in TCRdb, only in-frame clones are kept and a portion is missing. The sample holds about 210,000 clones, over 75% seen once. The sequencing sample was made of PBMCs. The source of these receptors is a woman aged 45 to 65 in good health and CMV-seropositive.

This rearrangement joins TRBV2 to TRBJ2-1, with D possibly TRBD1 on 6 matching bases. Germline CDR1 is SNHLY and CDR2 is FYNNEI. The CDR3 is 15 residues long. The V gene lost 6 bases and the J gene lost 2 bases, with 14 bases spanning the gap. The CDR3 sequence is CASSKQGYAYNEQFF. The CDR3 DNA reads TGTGCCAGCAGCAAACAGGGTTACGCCTACAATGAGCAGTTCTTC.

V and J are TRBV10-3 and TRBJ1-2; 10 bases align to TRBD1. The CDR3 contains 13 residues. The V and J ends lost 10 bases and 4 bases, in that order; junction bases with no gene match: 6. Germline loops: CDR1 ENHRY, CDR2 SYGVKD. The CDR3 here is CASRTGGGYGYTF. Written as DNA, the CDR3 is TGTGCCAGCCGGACAGGGGGAGGCTATGGCTACACCTTC.